This TCR beta chain was profiled in a study of siplizumab effects on memory and regulatory T cells. Profiling relied on immunoSEQ multiplex PCR, and the TCRdb table lists in-frame clones only, not all of them. Here the sample spans approximately 100,000 clones, 91% being singletons. Germline-derived CDR1 and CDR2 are SGHTS and YDEGEE. The CDR3 is 11 residues long. V lost 1 base and J 6 bases, leaving 4 bases between the germline ends. The chain couples TRBV5-8 to TRBJ1-1; no firm D call. This TCR was recovered from a human donor in good health. Some clones in this sample may be carry-over from other donors' samples. The sequencing input was CD4+ T cells sorted from blood. Written as DNA, the CDR3 is TGTGCCAGCAGCTTGTACCCTGAAGCTTTCTTT. Protein sequence: CASSLYPEAFF.